This T cell receptor beta chain stems from a study of chemoradiotherapy in HPV16-positive cancers. Whole-study results and caveats: During treatment, candidate HPV-specific clones and E7-related motifs expanded in tumor. HPV-specific T cells were functionally defined from only a couple of HPV16-positive patients. HPV-responsive T-cell expansion during chemoradiotherapy was linked to improved recurrence-free survival in HPV16-positive patients.

Concerning this clone: Its antigen is not known.

Repeated repertoire sampling spanned the course of chemoradiotherapy. The repertoire was sequenced with immunoSEQ multiplex PCR; TCRdb's copy has only in-frame clones and lacks some. The sample lists around 6,000 clones; about 88% were seen once. Here the sequenced sample was tumor tissue, taken from a patient who underwent chemoradiotherapy. The receptor was isolated from a human donor with HPV-associated anogenital cancer.

The CDR3 reads CASSPTGQQGYGYTF. The CDR3 bases are TGTGCCAGCAGTCCGACGGGACAACAAGGATATGGCTACACCTTC. The chain carries TRBV6-5 and TRBJ1-2, with a tentative D call TRBD1 (6 bases). The CDR3 contains 15 residues. The V and J ends lost 5 bases and 5 bases respectively, with 18 bases between them. From germline, CDR1 is MNHEY and CDR2 SVGAGI.